This T cell receptor beta chain was documented in a study of graft-versus-host responses after intestinal transplantation. In the study overall: All recipients were transplanted with multivisceral, liver-intestinal, or isolated intestinal grafts.

Study findings and constraints: Allografts from individuals with graft-donor T cell macrochimerism displayed high graft-versus-host to host-versus-graft clonal ratios.

The CDR3 length is 14 residues. Germline V gives CDR1 SGHDT, CDR2 YYEEEE. After removal of 3 bases from V and 0 bases from J, the junction contained 2 bases not matched to a gene. Data came from immunoSEQ multiplex PCR; TCRdb stores just in-frame clones and leaves some out. Here the sample spans tens of thousands of clones, 85% to 95% being singletons. Points on this clone: Its cognate antigen is unknown.

Source: unstimulated CD8+ T cells sorted from spleen or lymph node cells, taken before intestinal transplant. This TCR was sampled from a human donor who received an intestinal transplant. The chain employs TRBV5-6 and TRBJ2-5; 7 bases are a match to TRBD1. The CDR3 DNA follows: TGTGCCAGCAGCTCAACAGGGGACCAAGAGACCCAGTACTTC. Translating it yields CASSSTGDQETQYF.